In this sample, the clone carrying this T cell receptor beta chain turned up many times. Building the TCR beta libraries relied on iRepertoire HTBI primers, and CDR3 regions underwent Arm-PCR. TCRdb processed the multiplex PCR reads anew with MiXCR; each CDR3 protein has one entry. The sample yields just over 600,000 distinct CDR3 sequences, around 17% seen once. The data are from a study of regulatory T cells in long-lasting Graves disease. Regarding time point: newly diagnosed GD, antithyroid drugs for less than 3 months. PBMC RNA served as the TCR library source. Looked up from germline, CDR1 is SGHTA and CDR2 is FQGTGA. The V and J ends lost 5 bases and 5 bases respectively, with 13 bases between them. This CDR3 contains 13 residues. This same sample was also part of a study on T cells in Graves' hyperthyroidism and ophthalmopathy.

The receptor was derived from a young woman with Graves disease. The sample consisted of peripheral blood mononuclear cells (PBMCs), taken at new diagnosis, from a patient treated with antithyroid drugs. This chain joins TRBV7-3 and TRBJ2-7; D may be TRBD1 (5 bases). CDR3 protein: CASSRDSTDEQYF. In DNA, the CDR3 is TGTGCCAGCAGCCGTGACAGTACGGACGAGCAGTACTTC.